This T cell receptor (beta chain) was obtained from a study of T cell responses to AZD1222 COVID-19 vaccine. Only a few counts were recorded for this clone. Its antigen is undetermined. The data were produced by immunoSEQ multiplex PCR, yet TCRdb's version contains in-frame clones alone and is incomplete. This sample yields 68,000 or so clones, of which roughly 90% are seen a single time; about 8% belongs to the top ten. J was trimmed by 7 bases and V by 0 bases; bases with no gene match: 10. The germline V gene has CDR1 SGHVS and CDR2 FQNEAQ. This CDR3 contains 16 residues. Study-level results: Mostly white British, mostly female donors; authors suggested clonal diversity may be underestimated.

The sample consisted of peripheral blood, taken on day 0 of AZD1222 vaccination. The J gene is TRBJ1-2, the V gene TRBV7-8; 8 positions match TRBD1. This receptor was obtained from an adult in good health. This CDR3 is CASSLARGQGAFGYTF. The CDR3 DNA sequence: TGTGCCAGCAGCTTAGCCCGGGGCCAGGGGGCCTTTGGCTACACCTTC. Using reference TRBV7-8 and TRBJ1-2 for the parts outside the CDR3, the full variable domain is GAGVSQSPRYKVAKRGQDVALRCDPISGHVSLFWYQQALGQGPEFLTYFQNEAQLDKSGLPSDRFFAERPEGSVSTLKIQRTQQEDSAVYLCASSLARGQGAFGYTFGSGTRLTVV.